This TCR beta chain was sequenced for a study of glioma-infiltrating T cells after dendritic cell vaccination. The V and J ends lost 5 bases and 6 bases, in that order; junction bases with no gene match: 13. The germline CDR1 and CDR2 sequences are ENHRY and SYGVKD. The CDR3 contains 16 residues. The PCR used 60 V beta and 13 J beta primers. Clones were sequenced by immunoSEQ multiplex PCR, and TCRdb holds only the in-frame ones, with some missing. Here the sample spans roughly 100,000 clones, 81% being singletons. The chain combines TRBV10-3 with TRBJ2-1, with 7 nucleotides matching TRBD1. Sequenced here: blood, sampled before dendritic cell vaccination. The receptor comes from a human donor with glioblastoma. CDR3 loop: CAISPTTGIGANEQFF. The DNA of the CDR3 is TGTGCCATCAGTCCGACGACAGGGATCGGGGCCAATGAGCAGTTCTTC.